The rows below give T cell receptor beta chains drawn from one sample of a study of PD-L1 blockade in urothelial cancer. Measured with immunoSEQ multiplex PCR; TCRdb has only the in-frame clones, and not every one. This table holds about 49,000 clones, 60% to 85% found once. The source was PBMCs, collected around atezolizumab (anti-PD-L1) treatment. Source of these receptors: a man between 65 and 79 years old with urothelial cancer. Each CDR3 is given with its conserved first and last residue. The order of the fields is V gene, clone size, J gene, CDR3 protein. Where a row states a size, it is once, few, many or the class of an expanded clone; other rows omit it.

TRBV11-3	-	TRBJ2-1	CASSLGGRKKDEQFF
TRBV10-3	-	TRBJ1-3	CAISERTAGSGNTIYF
TRBV7-3	once	TRBJ2-1	CASSPVAGEGNEQFF
TRBV28	-	TRBJ2-7	CASSAQYEQYF
TRBV19	-	TRBJ2-3	CASSGTGGPTQYF
TRBV6-1	-	TRBJ1-4	CASSAPGQLNEKLFF
TRBV5-1	-	TRBJ2-1	CASSVGTSGSLYNEQFF
TRBV10-3	-	TRBJ2-2	CAISYRETGELFF
TRBV2	-	TRBJ2-6	CASSRTGGAGANVLTF
TRBV4-2	-	TRBJ2-2	CASSQETSGNTGELFF
TRBV6-5	-	TRBJ1-3	CASRQGRNTIYF
TRBV7-2	-	TRBJ2-7	CASSNRVYEQYF
TRBV11-3	-	TRBJ1-3	CASSLGGSGNTIYF
TRBV19	-	TRBJ1-1	CASGQGWTSEAFF
TRBV28	-	TRBJ2-2	CASSRGLAPLGTGELFF
TRBV6-5	-	TRBJ2-7	CASRLQREPAYEQYF
TRBV11-2	-	TRBJ1-3	CASSLQVLSGNTIYF
TRBV5-4	-	TRBJ2-1	CASSKETANEQFF
TRBV7-7	-	TRBJ2-1	CASSPGGAGEQFF
TRBV6-1	few	TRBJ1-4	CASSEARRREGEKLFF
TRBV5-6	-	TRBJ2-1	CASSLLENEQFF
TRBV28	once	TRBJ2-5	CASSIDREQETQYF
TRBV11-2	few	TRBJ2-1	CASSRGPLGDNEQFF
TRBV25-1	-	TRBJ2-7	CASRRTGLSYEQYF
TRBV28	-	TRBJ2-2	CASSSGGEVAGELFF
TRBV30	-	TRBJ2-3	CAWSAPPGQGADTQYF
TRBV5-1	few	TRBJ2-1	CASSSTGGRAFNEQFF
TRBV2	-	TRBJ2-7	CASSPMGASGTLSYEQYF
TRBV5-1	-	TRBJ1-2	CASSFIQSYGYTF